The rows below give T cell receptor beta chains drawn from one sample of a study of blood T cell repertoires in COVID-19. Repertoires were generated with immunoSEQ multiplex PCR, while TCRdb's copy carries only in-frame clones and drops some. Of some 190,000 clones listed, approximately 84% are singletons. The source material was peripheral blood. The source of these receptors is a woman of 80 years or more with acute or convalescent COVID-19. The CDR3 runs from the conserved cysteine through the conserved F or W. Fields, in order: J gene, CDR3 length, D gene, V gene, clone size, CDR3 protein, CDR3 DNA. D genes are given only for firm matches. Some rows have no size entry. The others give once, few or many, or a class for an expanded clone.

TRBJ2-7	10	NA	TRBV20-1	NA	CSASRYEQYF	TGCAGTGCTAGCCGCTACGAGCAGTACTTC
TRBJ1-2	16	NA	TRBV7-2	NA	CASSLGGGESNYGYTF	TGTGCCAGCAGCTTAGGAGGGGGGGAGTCGAACTATGGCTACACCTTC
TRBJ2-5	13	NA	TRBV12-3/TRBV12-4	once	CASSFRQEAPQYF	TGTGCCAGCAGCTTTCGACAGGAAGCTCCCCAGTACTTC
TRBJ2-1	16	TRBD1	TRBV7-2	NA	CASSPARDRVHNEQFF	TGTGCCAGCAGCCCAGCGAGGGACAGGGTCCACAATGAGCAGTTCTTC
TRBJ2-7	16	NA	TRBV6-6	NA	CASSYRGGREKDEQYF	TGTGCCAGCAGTTACAGGGGCGGCCGGGAGAAAGACGAGCAGTACTTC
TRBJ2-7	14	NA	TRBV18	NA	CASSPNSRDLEQYF	TGTGCCAGCTCACCAAATTCCAGGGATCTCGAGCAGTACTTC
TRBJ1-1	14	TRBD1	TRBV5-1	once	CASTAQGADTEAFF	TGCGCCAGCACCGCACAGGGGGCGGACACTGAAGCTTTCTTT
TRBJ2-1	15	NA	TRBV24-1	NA	CATRGPGADNNEQFF	TGTGCCACCAGGGGTCCAGGGGCAGACAACAATGAGCAGTTCTTC
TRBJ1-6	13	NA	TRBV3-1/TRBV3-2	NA	CASGQGNNSPLHF	TGTGCCAGCGGGCAGGGGAATAATTCACCCCTCCACTTT
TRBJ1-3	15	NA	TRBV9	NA	CASSPIGGGGNTIYF	TGTGCCAGCAGCCCCATCGGGGGGGGTGGAAACACCATATATTTT
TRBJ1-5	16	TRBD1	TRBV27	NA	CASSLSRDRVNQPQHF	TGTGCCAGCAGTTTATCGAGGGACAGGGTTAATCAGCCCCAGCATTTT
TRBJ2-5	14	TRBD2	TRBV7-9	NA	CASSLAGGLETQYF	TGTGCCAGCAGCTTAGCGGGAGGGCTGGAGACCCAGTACTTC
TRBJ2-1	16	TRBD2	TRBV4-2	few	CASSHSLAPVPNEQFF	TGTGCCAGCAGCCACTCACTAGCGCCCGTTCCTAATGAGCAGTTCTTC
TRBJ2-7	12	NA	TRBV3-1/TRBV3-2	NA	CASSQFQFEQYF	TGTGCCAGCAGCCAATTCCAGTTCGAGCAGTACTTC
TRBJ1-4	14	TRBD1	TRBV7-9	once	CASSRGTGEEKLFF	TGTGCCAGCAGCCGAGGGACAGGGGAAGAAAAACTGTTTTTT
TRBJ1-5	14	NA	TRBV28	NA	CASSPGLSNQPQHF	TGTGCCAGCAGCCCGGGACTGAGCAATCAGCCCCAGCATTTT
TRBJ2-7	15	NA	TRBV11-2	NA	CASSPAPNSLYEQYF	TGTGCCAGCAGCCCCGCCCCAAATAGTCTCTACGAGCAGTACTTC
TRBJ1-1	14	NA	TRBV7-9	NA	CASSYRPGGTEAFF	TGTGCCAGCAGCTACCGTCCCGGCGGCACTGAAGCTTTCTTT
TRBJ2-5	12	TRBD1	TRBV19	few	CASRTGGETQYF	TGTGCCAGTAGAACAGGGGGAGAGACCCAGTACTTC
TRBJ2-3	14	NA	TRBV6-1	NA	CASSEMPGTDTQYF	TGTGCCAGCAGTGAAATGCCAGGCACAGATACGCAGTATTTT
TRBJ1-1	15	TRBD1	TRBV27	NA	CASSLFGQGFTEAFF	TGTGCCAGCAGTTTATTCGGACAGGGATTCACTGAAGCTTTCTTT
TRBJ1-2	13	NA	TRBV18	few	CASSPSDSYGYTF	TGTGCCAGCTCACCATCGGACAGTTATGGCTACACCTTC
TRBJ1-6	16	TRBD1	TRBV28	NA	CASSSRQGARNSPLHF	TGTGCCAGCAGCTCTCGACAGGGGGCGCGGAATTCACCCCTCCACTTT
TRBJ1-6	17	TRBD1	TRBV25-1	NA	CASSAPLGQGRDSPLHF	TGTGCCAGCAGTGCCCCCTTAGGACAGGGCCGAGATTCACCCCTCCACTTT
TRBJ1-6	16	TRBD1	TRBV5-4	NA	CASSLGQGSVNSPLHF	TGTGCCAGCAGCCTGGGACAGGGGTCAGTAAATTCACCCCTCCACTTT
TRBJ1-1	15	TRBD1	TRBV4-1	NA	CASSQEDRRSTEAFF	TGCGCCAGCAGCCAAGAGGACAGGAGGAGCACTGAAGCTTTCTTT
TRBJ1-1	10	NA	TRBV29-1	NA	CSAGETEAFF	TGCAGCGCGGGGGAGACTGAAGCTTTCTTT
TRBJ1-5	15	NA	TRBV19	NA	CASSIGTGPHQPQHF	TGTGCCAGTAGTATAGGAACAGGTCCCCATCAGCCCCAGCATTTT
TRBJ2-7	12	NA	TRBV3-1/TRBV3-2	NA	CASSQDTREQYF	TGTGCCAGCAGCCAAGATACGCGGGAGCAGTACTTC
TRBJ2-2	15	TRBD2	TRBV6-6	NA	CASRGTSGPTGELFF	TGTGCCAGCAGAGGGACTAGCGGCCCTACCGGGGAGCTGTTTTTT